This is a list of T cell receptor beta chains from one sample in a study of molecular identifiers for immune sequencing clone quantification. From the PCR reads, TCRdb called clonotypes with MiXCR, one entry per CDR3 protein. The table records approximately 550,000 distinct CDR3 sequences, about a fifth of them present only once. Sequences were obtained from naive CD8+ T cells from blood, with Jurkat cell RNA spiked in. The receptor set was obtained from a human donor in good health. Some libraries in this study had Jurkat cell RNA spiked in. The CDR3 runs from the conserved cysteine through the conserved F or W. Fields, in order: V gene, J gene, D gene, clone size, CDR3 protein, CDR3 DNA. The D gene is left open where the match is weak. The listing skips clone size in some rows; elsewhere it reads once, few, many or a size class.

>TRBV19|TRBJ2-7|TRBD2|few
CASSMIGLAAIYEQYF
TGTGCCAGTAGTATGATCGGGCTAGCGGCGATCTACGAGCAGTACTTC
>TRBV28|TRBJ1-5|NA|many
CASSFIGDQPQHF
TGTGCCAGCAGTTTCATCGGGGATCAGCCCCAGCATTTT
>TRBV9|TRBJ2-3|NA|once
CASSPLLAQGDTQYF
TGTGCCAGCAGCCCCCTTCTGGCTCAGGGGGATACGCAGTATTTT
>TRBV24-1|TRBJ2-1|NA|few
CATSGYAGSKGNEQFF
TGTGCCACCAGTGGCTATGCGGGATCTAAAGGGAATGAGCAGTTCTTC
>TRBV6-2/TRBV6-3|TRBJ2-2|NA|few
CASRRGLYKHGELFF
TGTGCCAGCAGACGGGGACTTTACAAACACGGGGAGCTGTTTTTT
>TRBV6-1|TRBJ1-5|NA|NA
CASRGLANQPQHF
TGTGCCAGCAGGGGGTTAGCTAATCAGCCCCAGCATTTT
>TRBV27|TRBJ2-6|TRBD1|NA
CASATTGGLSSGANVLTF
TGTGCCAGCGCCACGACAGGGGGCTTAAGCTCTGGGGCCAACGTCCTGACTTTC
>TRBV30|TRBJ2-1|NA|NA
CAWAGMGSYNEQFF
TGTGCCTGGGCGGGGATGGGCTCCTACAATGAGCAGTTCTTC
>TRBV19|TRBJ1-1|NA|few
CASRSLTLNTEAFF
TGTGCCAGCCGCAGTCTGACCCTGAACACTGAAGCTTTCTTT
>TRBV27|TRBJ2-3|NA|many
CASSLGPQGTDTQYF
TGTGCCAGCAGTTTAGGGCCCCAAGGCACAGATACGCAGTATTTT
>TRBV5-6|TRBJ2-3|NA|many
CASSLLRESTDTQYF
TGTGCCAGCAGCTTGTTGAGGGAGTCTACAGATACGCAGTATTTT
>TRBV12-3/TRBV12-4|TRBJ2-7|TRBD2|few
CASSPTSGGFYEQYF
TGTGCCAGCAGTCCAACTAGCGGGGGGTTCTACGAGCAGTACTTC
>TRBV6-5|TRBJ2-3|NA|many
CASSYSSLSTDTQYF
TGTGCCAGCAGTTACTCGAGCCTTAGCACAGATACGCAGTATTTT
>TRBV29-1|TRBJ2-7|TRBD2|few
CSIQTWASGSLSYEQYF
TGCAGCATCCAAACGTGGGCTAGCGGGTCACTTTCCTACGAGCAGTACTTC
>TRBV19|TRBJ2-1|TRBD2|many
CASSIGTRGDNEQFF
TGTGCCAGTAGTATAGGGACGCGGGGGGACAATGAGCAGTTCTTC
>TRBV7-3|TRBJ2-7|TRBD2|NA
CASSYLAGGLNEQYF
TGTGCCAGCAGCTACCTAGCGGGAGGGCTAAACGAGCAGTACTTC
>TRBV27|TRBJ2-3|TRBD2|NA
CASSLLSPRGGTDTQYF
TGTGCCAGCAGTTTATTAAGTCCCCGGGGGGGCACAGATACGCAGTATTTT
>TRBV5-1|TRBJ2-7|TRBD2|NA
CASSLATGTSGSFYEQYF
TGCGCCAGCAGCTTGGCCACAGGGACTAGCGGGAGTTTTTACGAGCAGTACTTC
>TRBV5-1|TRBJ2-5|NA|many
CASSLGPRTQETQYF
TGCGCCAGCAGCTTGGGTCCCAGAACCCAAGAGACCCAGTACTTC
>TRBV6-2/TRBV6-3|TRBJ2-7|NA|NA
CASSYSEYEQHF
TGTGCCAGCAGTTATTCCGAATACGAGCAGCACTTC
>TRBV12-3/TRBV12-4|TRBJ2-1|NA|few
CASSLPGQQFF
TGTGCCAGCAGCCTACCGGGACAGCAGTTCTTC
>TRBV7-3|TRBJ1-1|NA|many
CASSLMGRSNTEAFF
TGTGCCAGCAGCTTAATGGGCAGATCGAACACTGAAGCTTTCTTT
>TRBV6-2/TRBV6-3|TRBJ2-1|NA|NA
CASSYSIQTGAVIDEQFF
TGTGCCAGCAGTTACTCGATCCAAACCGGGGCCGTCATCGATGAGCAGTTCTTC
>TRBV7-9|TRBJ2-5|NA|many
CASSGPRDRQETQYF
TGTGCCAGCAGTGGACCCCGGGACCGGCAAGAGACCCAGTACTTC
>TRBV2|TRBJ1-2|TRBD1|many
CASSEGWTGESYGYTF
TGTGCCAGCAGTGAAGGCTGGACAGGGGAGTCCTATGGCTACACCTTC
>TRBV9|TRBJ2-2|NA|few
CASSALSNTGELFF
TGTGCCAGCAGCGCCCTATCGAACACCGGGGAGCTGTTTTTT
>TRBV4-3|TRBJ2-7|TRBD2|few
CASSQRPSGKDEQYF
TGCGCCAGCAGCCAAAGGCCTAGCGGGAAGGACGAGCAGTACTTC
>TRBV6-2/TRBV6-3|TRBJ2-3|NA|NA
CASSYRDRGTDTQYF
TGTGCCAGCAGTTACAGGGACCGGGGCACAGATACGCAGTATTTT
>TRBV7-6|TRBJ2-3|NA|few
CASSWGAALTDTQYF
TGTGCCAGCAGCTGGGGTGCTGCTCTAACAGATACGCAGTATTTT
>TRBV11-2|TRBJ2-7|NA|few
CASSPIGSTYEQYF
TGTGCCAGCAGCCCTATTGGTAGCACGTACGAGCAGTACTTC
>TRBV4-3|TRBJ2-7|NA|many
CASSQDLGDYEQYF
TGCGCCAGCAGCCAAGATTTAGGGGACTACGAGCAGTACTTC
>TRBV4-2|TRBJ1-1|NA|NA
CASSHSDVEAYF
TGTGCCAGCAGCCACTCGGACGTAGAAGCTTACTTT
>TRBV4-3|TRBJ2-1|NA|once
CASSQDANGAYNEQFF
TGCGCCAGCAGCCAAGATGCCAACGGGGCCTACAATGAGCAGTTCTTC
>TRBV6-6|TRBJ2-4|TRBD2|many
CASSIGGGAPKNIQYF
TGTGCCAGCAGCATCGGCGGGGGAGCCCCCAAAAACATTCAGTACTTC
>TRBV11-2|TRBJ2-5|NA|NA
CASSFGHNQETQYF
TGTGCCAGCAGCTTTGGGCACAACCAAGAGACCCAGTACTTC
>TRBV7-9|TRBJ2-3|NA|few
CASSFEGGTDTQYF
TGTGCCAGCAGCTTCGAAGGTGGCACAGATACGCAGTATTTT
>TRBV12-5|TRBJ2-2|NA|many
CASRDITGELFF
TGTGCTAGTCGGGATATCACCGGGGAGCTGTTTTTT
>TRBV9|TRBJ2-3|NA|few
CASSGRPDGILGTQYF
TGTGCCAGCAGCGGACGACCGGACGGTATCCTTGGTACGCAGTATTTT
>TRBV4-3|TRBJ1-5|NA|few
CASSQSWEGSGSNQPQHF
TGCGCCAGCAGCCAAAGTTGGGAGGGGTCTGGCAGCAATCAGCCCCAGCATTTT
>TRBV19|TRBJ2-5|NA|NA
CASLGETQYF
TGTGCCAGCTTAGGGGAGACCCAGTACTTC
>TRBV29-1|TRBJ2-7|TRBD1|once
CGVVRGYEQYF
TGCGGCGTTGTCAGGGGGTACGAGCAGTACTTC
>TRBV25-1|TRBJ2-2|NA|many
CASRTENTGELFF
TGTGCCAGCAGGACTGAGAACACCGGGGAGCTGTTTTTT
>TRBV12-3/TRBV12-4|TRBJ2-7|TRBD1|few
CASSPGTGFVYEQYF
TGTGCCAGCAGTCCAGGGACAGGTTTCGTGTACGAGCAGTACTTC
>TRBV9|TRBJ2-2|TRBD1|few
CASSVHRGPNTGELFF
TGTGCCAGCAGCGTACACAGGGGCCCTAACACCGGGGAGCTGTTTTTT
>TRBV4-3|TRBJ2-7|TRBD1|NA
CASGQDRGLFYEQYF
TGCGCCAGCGGCCAAGATAGGGGGCTATTTTACGAGCAGTACTTC
>TRBV24-1|TRBJ2-3|TRBD1|NA
CATSDLIGGADTQYF
TGTGCCACCAGTGATTTGATAGGGGGCGCAGATACGCAGTATTTT
>TRBV29-1|TRBJ2-3|TRBD2|many
CSVEGTSGRTDTQYF
TGCAGCGTTGAAGGCACTAGCGGGAGGACAGATACGCAGTATTTT